The T cell receptor (beta chain) described here comes from a study of beta chain features in type 1 diabetes. Study results and limitations: Insertion counts at VDJ junctions were lower in type 1 diabetes patients, who also showed more deletions there. When Type 1 diabetes patients were examined, their TCRB CDR3s proved moderately but significantly shorter in all four CD4+ subsets.

This clone has only a few counts. Its specificity is unknown. Isolated RNA was reverse transcribed in full, so expressed TCRB transcripts were sequenced. The method was immunoSEQ multiplex PCR; TCRdb's version includes in-frame clones alone and lacks a portion of them. Of 640,000 or so clones listed, around 15% are singletons. V was shortened by 3 bases and J by 5 bases, with 19 bases between the two germline ends. Germline CDR1 and CDR2: GTSNPN and SVGIG (reference sequence). The CDR3 loop spans 15 amino acids. The V and J genes are TRBV30 and TRBJ1-2; D may be TRBD1 (6 bases). The sequence came from a man aged 18 to 30 with type 1 diabetes. Sequenced material: naive CD4+ T cells from blood. The CDR3 DNA sequence: TGTGCCTGGAGCTTCCGGACAGCCGTCGGGTATGGCTACACCTTC. Protein product: CAWSFRTAVGYGYTF.